Listed below are T cell receptor beta chains from one sample, sequenced in a study of blood T cell repertoires in COVID-19. Measured with immunoSEQ multiplex PCR; TCRdb has only the in-frame clones, and not every one. The sample shows about 260,000 clones, around 83% of them seen only once. Sequenced material: peripheral blood. The receptors shown here come from a man aged 18 to 30 with active or convalescent COVID-19. Each CDR3 is given with its conserved first and last residue. The D gene is left open where the match is weak. The size entry is marked missing in some rows and otherwise reads once, few, many or a size class.

>NA|TRBJ2-5|TRBV6-5|TRBD2
CASSYSIGRAWETQYF
TGTGCCAGCAGTTACTCGATCGGGAGGGCCTGGGAGACCCAGTACTTC
>NA|TRBJ1-2|TRBV24-1|TRBD1
CATSDPGQGANGYTF
TGTGCCACCAGTGATCCGGGACAGGGGGCGAATGGCTACACCTTC
>once|TRBJ2-7|TRBV10-3|NA
CAISEGPSTEQYF
TGTGCCATCAGTGAGGGGCCCTCTACCGAGCAGTACTTC
>NA|TRBJ1-1|TRBV11-3|TRBD1
CASSILQGANTEAFF
TGTGCCAGCAGCATTTTACAGGGGGCCAACACTGAAGCTTTCTTT
>few|TRBJ1-4|TRBV5-1|NA
CASSLATYEKLFF
TGCGCCAGCAGCTTGGCCACATATGAAAAACTGTTTTTT
>NA|TRBJ2-3|TRBV5-1|TRBD1
CASSARTGGHHRDTQYF
TGCGCCAGCAGCGCCCGGACAGGGGGCCACCACCGGGATACGCAGTATTTT
>NA|TRBJ2-2|TRBV5-1|TRBD2
CASSSSGRGTGELFF
TGCGCCAGCAGCTCTAGCGGGAGAGGCACCGGGGAGCTGTTTTTT
>NA|TRBJ2-5|TRBV11-1|NA
CASSRQRDTVETQYF
TGTGCCAGCAGCCGACAGCGGGACACCGTAGAGACCCAGTACTTC
>NA|TRBJ2-3|TRBV5-1|TRBD2
CASSANPGLAPDTQYF
TGCGCCAGCAGCGCAAACCCGGGACTAGCGCCAGATACGCAGTATTTT
>NA|TRBJ1-1|TRBV27|TRBD1
CASSWGTGGPEAFF
TGTGCCAGCAGTTGGGGGACAGGGGGGCCTGAAGCTTTCTTT
>NA|TRBJ2-5|TRBV29-1|NA
CSVVQGQGETQYF
TGCAGCGTTGTCCAGGGTCAGGGGGAGACCCAGTACTTC
>NA|TRBJ1-4|TRBV5-1|TRBD1
CASSRGSGQGDEKLFF
TGCGCCAGCAGCCGAGGGTCTGGACAGGGCGATGAAAAACTGTTTTTT
>NA|TRBJ1-5|TRBV19|NA
CACRGAFFDQPQHF
TGTGCCTGTAGAGGGGCCTTCTTCGATCAGCCCCAGCATTTT
>NA|TRBJ2-3|TRBV20-1|TRBD2
CSASMGGGSADTQYF
TGCAGTGCTAGTATGGGCGGGGGGTCGGCAGATACGCAGTATTTT
>NA|TRBJ2-5|TRBV5-6|NA
CASKGVARETQYF
TGTGCCAGCAAAGGGGTAGCTAGAGAGACCCAGTACTTC
>NA|TRBJ2-5|TRBV27|TRBD1
CASSPHGTGGFETQYF
TGTGCCAGCAGCCCACACGGGACAGGGGGCTTCGAGACCCAGTACTTC
>NA|TRBJ2-7|TRBV7-2|TRBD2
CASSPRGGGEQYF
TGTGCCAGCAGCCCGCGTGGCGGGGGGGAGCAGTACTTC
>NA|TRBJ2-3|TRBV27|TRBD2
CASRVLAGGPEDTQYF
TGTGCCAGCAGAGTACTAGCGGGAGGGCCAGAAGATACGCAGTATTTT
>NA|TRBJ2-7|TRBV27|TRBD1
CASSLSYRGSSEQYF
TGTGCCAGCAGTTTATCGTACAGGGGCTCGTCCGAGCAGTACTTC
>NA|TRBJ2-7|TRBV7-3|TRBD2
CASSTSAGPRYEQYF
TGTGCCAGCAGCACATCAGCGGGGCCAAGGTACGAGCAGTACTTC
>NA|TRBJ1-2|TRBV10-3|TRBD1
CAISDLDRGGYGYTF
TGTGCCATCAGTGATTTAGACAGGGGTGGGTATGGCTACACCTTC
>NA|TRBJ1-4|TRBV3-1/TRBV3-2|NA
CASSQDPRREAFEKLFF
TGTGCCAGCAGCCAAGATCCCCGCCGGGAGGCCTTCGAAAAACTGTTTTTT
>NA|TRBJ2-2|TRBV12-3/TRBV12-4|NA
CASTPQPTGELFF
TGTGCCAGCACCCCACAGCCGACCGGGGAGCTGTTTTTT
>NA|TRBJ2-7|TRBV7-6|NA
CASSLGVSGQGNSYEQYF
TGTGCCAGCAGCTTAGGCGTTTCAGGGCAGGGCAATTCCTACGAGCAGTACTTC
>NA|TRBJ1-4|TRBV20-1|NA
CSARDQEKLFF
TGCAGTGCTAGAGATCAGGAAAAACTGTTTTTT
>NA|TRBJ2-6|TRBV9|TRBD1
CASSVEGTGWSGANVLTF
TGTGCCAGCAGCGTAGAGGGGACAGGCTGGTCTGGGGCCAACGTCCTGACTTTC
>once|TRBJ2-3|TRBV24-1|NA
CATSDSGVRDTQYF
TGTGCCACCAGTGATTCAGGGGTAAGAGATACGCAGTATTTT
>few|TRBJ2-1|TRBV19|NA
CASSRGGIGNEQFF
TGTGCCAGTAGTAGAGGAGGGATTGGTAATGAGCAGTTCTTC
>NA|TRBJ2-5|TRBV11-1|TRBD1
CASSLGTVVAETQYF
TGTGCCAGCAGCCTGGGGACAGTGGTGGCAGAGACCCAGTACTTC
>NA|TRBJ2-7|TRBV5-1|NA
CASRPDSTYEQYF
TGCGCCAGCAGACCGGACAGTACCTACGAGCAGTACTTC
>NA|TRBJ2-5|TRBV7-7|TRBD2
CASSSSGGSQETQYF
TGTGCCAGCAGCTCTAGCGGGGGGAGCCAAGAGACCCAGTACTTC
>NA|TRBJ1-2|TRBV14|NA
CASSQESSYGYTF
TGTGCCAGCAGCCAAGAGAGCTCCTATGGCTACACCTTC
>NA|TRBJ1-5|TRBV6-5|NA
CASSYSENQPQHF
TGTGCCAGCAGTTACTCTGAGAATCAGCCCCAGCATTTT
>NA|TRBJ1-5|TRBV15|TRBD1
CATSRDLPGQGLNQPQHF
TGTGCCACCAGCAGAGATCTGCCGGGACAGGGGCTCAATCAGCCCCAGCATTTT
>NA|TRBJ2-1|TRBV6-6|NA
CASRRSTSNEQFF
TGTGCCAGCCGTCGATCGACTAGCAATGAGCAGTTCTTC
>NA|TRBJ2-5|TRBV11-2|TRBD2
CASSYGTSGKTQYF
TGTGCCAGCAGCTACGGGACTAGCGGAAAGACCCAGTACTTC
>NA|TRBJ1-1|TRBV10-3|TRBD1
CAIRRQGASTEAFF
TGTGCCATCAGGCGACAGGGGGCGAGTACTGAAGCTTTCTTT
>NA|TRBJ2-2|TRBV25-1|NA
CASGEDGPNTGELFF
TGTGCCAGCGGGGAGGACGGCCCGAACACCGGGGAGCTGTTTTTT
>NA|TRBJ2-2|TRBV5-8|NA
CASSLGQTNTGELFF
TGTGCCAGCAGCTTAGGTCAGACAAACACCGGGGAGCTGTTTTTT
>few|TRBJ2-7|TRBV6-5|TRBD1
CASSRTGGDEQYF
TGTGCCAGCAGCCGGACAGGGGGGGACGAGCAGTACTTC
>NA|TRBJ2-7|TRBV7-9|NA
CASSRGGDEQYF
TGTGCCAGCAGCCGAGGGGGGGACGAGCAGTACTTC
>NA|TRBJ1-4|TRBV7-9|NA
CASSPLQGTALANEKLFF
TGTGCCAGCAGCCCTCTGCAGGGGACCGCACTGGCTAATGAAAAACTGTTTTTT
>NA|TRBJ2-3|TRBV5-1|TRBD2
CASSPGTSGGTTDTQYF
TGCGCCAGCAGCCCCGGGACTAGCGGGGGGACCACAGATACGCAGTATTTT
>NA|TRBJ1-2|TRBV30|NA
CAWSVLHRVPYGYTF
TGTGCCTGGAGTGTTTTGCACAGGGTTCCTTATGGCTACACCTTC
>NA|TRBJ1-5|TRBV7-8|NA
CASSLWAGIGPNQPQHF
TGTGCCAGCAGCTTATGGGCAGGCATCGGTCCCAATCAGCCCCAGCATTTT
>NA|TRBJ1-3|TRBV24-1|TRBD1
CATSDPTGSGNTIYF
TGTGCCACCAGTGACCCGACAGGGAGCGGAAACACCATATATTTT
>NA|TRBJ2-7|TRBV25-1|NA
CASSEFGQGREQYF
TGTGCCAGCAGTGAATTTGGGCAGGGTCGGGAGCAGTACTTC